This T cell receptor (beta chain) was recovered during a study of shared clonotypes between healthy human individuals (dated by TCRdb to 2018 to 2020). The study in broad terms: The cohort included a few men and a couple of women between 18 and 49 years of age. Each donor's leukapheresis produced roughly between about 0.8 and 10 billion PBMCs. For each donor, three plates each were used for CD4 naive and CD4 memory, two plates were used for CD8 naive, and one plate was used for CD8 memory. To increase sequencing depth and limit assay-specific biases, TCR repertoire library preparation and sequencing were carried out by different laboratories using diverse techniques. Blood TCR repertoires of about 5 healthy adults were deeply sequenced to estimate repertoire size and the extent of clonotype sharing between individuals. Broader findings and caveats from the paper: The small number of donors limited the genetic and exposure-history diversity represented. Pairwise subsampling indicated that sequencing depth was expected to affect the degree of clonotype sharing among donors. Around 5% of naive CD4, around 3.6% of naive CD8, approximately 2.2% of memory CD4, and roughly 0.4% of memory CD8 clonotypes were shared across four donors. Naive subsets generally had larger estimated clonotype richness than memory subsets did. Even with the large sequencing depth, rarefaction of the sorted-subset datasets indicated that sequencing was incomplete. Compared with non-shared clonotypes, clonotypes shared by all four sorted-subset donors had higher generation probabilities. Sampling was restricted to blood, and TCR repertoires in tissue are likely to differ from TCR repertoires in blood.

Using the deep immunoSEQ assay, multiplex PCR amplified TCR CDR3 regions from genomic DNA. For each cell subset, the extracted genomic DNA was distributed evenly across all wells of several immunoSEQ 96-well plates, and each plate served as one replicate. For sorted subsets, 200 to 250 ng of genomic DNA, equivalent to roughly 33,000 T cell genomes, went into each replicate PCR. Purified libraries were measured with a Qubit 3.0 fluorometer, size-checked on a Bioanalyzer 2100, and measured again with the KAPA Library Quantification kit. Each immunoSEQ 96-well plate was sequenced on its own single-read 150-cycle Illumina NextSeq 550 flow cell. Concerning the study's data processing: Because the immunoSEQ output held only junctional sequences and lacked quality scores, the filtering could not match the filtering applied to full-length reads. Sequences were annotated with PyIR, a Python wrapper for IgBLAST v1.9, and V/J genes and CDR3 were assigned using IMGT germline references. Reads with weak V/J assignments (E-value above 1e-6), missing CDR3, stop codons, out-of-frame junctions, or ambiguous translated residues were removed. V3J clonotypes were defined as sequences sharing the same inferred V gene, J gene, and CDR3 amino acid sequence. Percentage overlap between repertoires was computed as shared unique clonotypes divided by the size of the smaller repertoire. RTK rarefaction, the Chao1 estimator, and Recon v2.1 estimates of unobserved clonotypes were used to assess repertoire richness. Generation probabilities were computed with OLGA for all TCRbeta clonotypes obtained by the gDNA method from a few donors. TCRdb limited this immuneACCESS table to in-frame rearrangements with V and J called. A share of clones is missing; checked studies link under half to unresolved V genes, and the rest is unexplained. The V and J calls and clone size are taken from that table; D and trimming were inferred from the DNA. Present in this sample are about 2.1 million clones, about 93% of which were seen just once. The ten largest clones represent around 1.7% of the sample.

Trimming at the junction amounts to 1 base on V and 5 bases on J, and the germline ends lie 10 bases apart. The germline V gene provides CDR1 SGHAT and CDR2 FQNNGV. From its cysteine to its phenylalanine, the CDR3 spans 14 amino acids. The retained sequence is limited to the CDR3, 42 bases, with the frame set at the first base. As for this clone: Its antigen is currently not known. Base quality data are lacking; no much larger clone is found one base away.

CD8 naive samples consisted of CD45RO-negative cells that were positively selected for CCR7, yielding a CD45RA+CCR7+ population without TemRA cells. The donors were healthy, HIV-negative adults who had no recently reported acute infections or vaccinations. All donors were Caucasian adults living in Nashville, Tennessee, USA. Blood was collected by leukapheresis, and PBMCs were isolated by Ficoll-Histopaque density gradient centrifugation and then cryopreserved in liquid nitrogen vapor phase. Purity and quantity of every magnetically sorted T cell population were checked by analytical flow cytometry. From each sorted fraction, genomic DNA was isolated and quantified by UV absorbance on a Nanodrop 2000c.

The sequence is built from TRBV11-2 and TRBJ2-3; no D gene call is confident. Sample: naive CD8+ T cells from PBMCs. What the cell subset or site label conveys for this sample: CD45RA+CCR7+. The origin of this receptor is a man aged 18 to 30 in good health. Some clones in this sample may be carry-over from other donors' samples. The nucleotides read TGTGCCAGCAGCTTAGCTATCGGTGAAGATACGCAGTATTTT. Its translation reads: CASSLAIGEDTQYF.